This TCR beta chain was recorded in a study of blood T cell repertoires in COVID-19. About the study: The United States, Italy and Spain provided the acute and convalescent COVID-19 samples. Sources were T cells, B-cell-depleted T cells, or PBMCs; the material itself was cDNA or gDNA.

Participants, about 18 to 90 years old, spanned some 23 US areas. Using immunoSEQ multiplex PCR, the repertoire was profiled, and TCRdb retains in-frame clones only, with some absent. The sample holds about 200,000 clones; roughly 83% are singletons and the top ten take about 5.6%. The ends lost 4 bases at V and 8 bases at J; junction bases unmatched: 7. The CDR3 is made up of 14 amino acids. Germline-derived CDR1 and CDR2 are SGHDN and FVKESK. The gene calls are TRBV14 and TRBJ2-1; 8 bases align to TRBD2. The clonotype comes from a middle-aged man with acute COVID-19. Sample: PBMCs or T cells enriched from blood (not recorded which). The CDR3 sequence is CASSRPSGSHEQFF. For the CDR3, the DNA is TGTGCCAGCAGCCGGCCAAGCGGGAGCCATGAGCAGTTCTTC.